The 29 T cell receptor beta chains given below trace back to one sample, sequenced in a study of shared clonotypes between healthy human individuals. The table came from immunoSEQ multiplex PCR; TCRdb's copy has only in-frame clones and leaves some out. The repertoire consists of some 1,600,000 clones, with around 98% occurring once and the leading ten covering 0.4% to 0.55%. The sequenced sample was naive CD4+ T cells sorted from blood. The subset denotes: CD45RA+ positively selected. Every receptor here comes from a man younger than 45 in good health.

The chain employs TRBV19 and TRBJ1-1, with D possibly TRBD1 on 6 matching bases. CDR3 size: 13 residues. Germline CDR1 reads LNHDA; CDR2 reads SQIVND (reference sequence). V was shortened by 7 bases and J by 5 bases, with 14 bases between the two germline ends. Here the CDR3 DNA reads TGTGCCAGTAATCGGGGGCTGGGGACTGAAGCTTTCTTT. Amino acids: CASNRGLGTEAFF.

The chain links TRBV25-1 to TRBJ1-2; 8 positions match TRBD1. Germline V gene lookup returns CDR1 MGHDK and CDR2 SYGVNS. V lost 6 bases and J lost 13; bases outside the gene matches: 16. The CDR3 spans 14 residues. This CDR3 is CASSPVGTGHEGTF. CDR3 nucleotide sequence: TGTGCCAGCAGCCCGGTGGGGACAGGTCATGAGGGCACCTTC.

The V call is TRBV9, the J call TRBJ2-2; D possibly corresponds to TRBD2 (5 bases). V shed 0 bases and J shed 1 base, with 7 bases lying between them. Germline CDR1 and CDR2: SGDLS and YYNGEE. The CDR3 length is 15 residues. The CDR3 region is CASSVAAVNTGELFF. In DNA form, the CDR3 reads TGTGCCAGCAGCGTAGCAGCGGTGAACACCGGGGAGCTGTTTTTT.

The rearrangement uses TRBV11-2 and TRBJ2-3; D call uncertain. Between the trimmed V and J ends, which lost 5 bases and 0 bases, there was a span of 15 bases. Looked up from germline, CDR1 is SGHAT and CDR2 is FQNNGV. The CDR3 loop spans 16 amino acids. This chain's CDR3 is CASSRTRFLSTDTQYF. CDR3 nucleotides: TGTGCCAGCAGCCGGACCCGTTTTTTAAGCACAGATACGCAGTATTTT.

The rearrangement links TRBV7-9 to TRBJ1-1; 12 bases agree with TRBD1. From germline, CDR1 is SEHNR and CDR2 FQNEAQ (reference sequence). J was trimmed by 4 bases and V by 5 bases; bases with no gene match: 8. The CDR3 consists of 16 residues. CDR3 DNA: TGTGCCAGCAGCACCGGGACAGGGGGCGAGGCCACTGAAGCTTTCTTT. The encoded protein is CASSTGTGGEATEAFF.

The rearrangement joins TRBV6-8 to TRBJ1-3; TRBD1 agrees at 10 bases. The CDR3 is 21 residues long. CDR1 is MNHGY and CDR2 is SAAAGT in the germline V gene. V shed 2 bases and J 2 bases; nucleotides not matched to a gene: 18. The DNA for the CDR3 is TGTGCCAGCAGTTACGGGACAGGGGTCTTTTCCTATTCTGATGCTGGAAACACCATATATTTT. Protein sequence: CASSYGTGVFSYSDAGNTIYF.

The chain is built from TRBV5-1 and TRBJ2-7; the match to TRBD2 covers 10 bases. Germline values: CDR1 SGHRS, CDR2 YFSETQ. CDR3 size: 16 residues. The junction had 6 bases not matched to a gene; V was cut back by 3 bases and J by 0 bases. Written as DNA, the CDR3 is TGCGCCAGCAGCTCCTGGCTAGCGGGAGTCTCCTACGAGCAGTACTTC. This encodes CASSSWLAGVSYEQYF.

The chain joins TRBV7-9 to TRBJ2-1, with D perhaps being TRBD1 or TRBD2 (5 bases each). Germline CDR1 SEHNR, CDR2 FQNEAQ (reference sequence). This CDR3 has 18 residues. The V and J ends lost 5 bases and 5 bases respectively, with 25 bases between them. The DNA of the CDR3 is TGTGCCAGCAGCACCGGTCCCGGGCTTGGGACCAACAACAATGAGCAGTTCTTC. It codes for CASSTGPGLGTNNNEQFF.

J is TRBJ2-7 and V is TRBV7-9; D ambiguous. The CDR3 runs to 12 residues. V gave up 3 bases and J gave up 7 bases, with 10 bases separating them. Germline CDR1 SEHNR, CDR2 FQNEAQ (reference sequence). Here the CDR3 DNA reads TGTGCCAGCAGCTTGTTCTTTCGAGAGCAGTACTTC. This encodes CASSLFFREQYF. The complete variable domain, with remaining parts taken from reference TRBV7-9 and TRBJ2-7, reads DTGVSQNPRHKITKRGQNVTFRCDPISEHNRLYWYRQTLGQGPEFLTYFQNEAQLEKSRLLSDRFSAERPKGSFSTLEIQRTEQGDSAMYLCASSLFFREQYFGPGTRLTVT.

Of note for this clone: The sample carries other DNA sequences with the same CDR3. The chain links TRBV18 to TRBJ2-6; 9 positions agree with TRBD1. Trimming took 2 bases from V and 2 from J; bases not matched to a gene: 4. This CDR3 is 17 amino acids long. Germline CDR1 is KGHSH and CDR2 is LQKENI. The CDR3 bases are TGTGCCAGCTCACCAACCGGGACAGGGACTGGGGCCAACGTCCTGACTTTC. It codes for CASSPTGTGTGANVLTF.

The chain uses TRBV7-6 and TRBJ2-3; unclear D gene. The CDR3 totals 13 residues. Trimming took 2 bases from V and 4 from J, leaving 7 bases between them. Germline assignment: CDR1 SGHVS and CDR2 FNYEAQ. CDR3 amino acids: CASSLIFADTQYF. DNA of the CDR3: TGTGCCAGCAGCTTAATTTTCGCAGATACGCAGTATTTT.

The rearrangement uses TRBV11-2 and TRBJ2-1; 11 bases fit TRBD1. The J segment lost 8 bases and the V segment lost 5 bases, leaving 11 bases of the junction unmatched. This CDR3 comprises 16 residues. CDR1 is SGHAT and CDR2 is FQNNGV in the germline V gene. The CDR3 DNA reads as TGTGCCAGCAGCCAGGCCGGGACAGGGGGTTTCGATGAGCAGTTCTTC. Translation gives CASSQAGTGGFDEQFF.

Regarding this clone: Within the sample, other DNA sequences also encode this same CDR3. The chain employs TRBV18 and TRBJ1-5; D gene uncertain. The CDR3 has 15 residues. Trimming pared 1 base from V and 1 base from J, leaving 8 bases between. Germline CDR1 reads KGHSH; CDR2 reads LQKENI. The CDR3 is CASSPLGGSNQPQHF. The CDR3 nucleotides are TGTGCCAGCTCACCACTGGGAGGGAGCAATCAGCCCCAGCATTTT.

This clone was recorded only once. The chain employs TRBV5-8 and TRBJ1-2; TRBD1 agrees at 9 bases. V dropped 4 bases and J dropped 4; count of bases not matched to a gene: 5. Germline-derived CDR1 and CDR2 are SGHTS and YDEGEE. The CDR3 is 14 residues long. CDR3 sequence: CASSRTGAGYGYTF. The CDR3 nucleotides read TGTGCCAGCAGCCGGACAGGGGCGGGCTATGGCTACACCTTC. Using reference TRBV5-8 and TRBJ1-2 for the parts outside the CDR3, the full variable domain is EAGVTQSPTHLIKTRGQQATLRCSPISGHTSVYWYQQALGLGLQFLLWYDEGEERNRGNFPPRFSGRQFPNYSSELNVNALELEDSALYLCASSRTGAGYGYTFGSGTRLTVV.

J is TRBJ2-5 and V is TRBV7-2, with D perhaps assigned TRBD1 or TRBD2 (7 bases each). The CDR3 is made up of 14 amino acids. V dropped 5 bases and J dropped 5 bases, with 15 bases sitting between them. Germline V gene data show CDR1 as SGHTA and CDR2 as FQGNSA. The CDR3 bases are TGTGCCAGCAGCCAGGGGGGGGTCCGGGAGACCCAGTACTTC. Protein: CASSQGGVRETQYF.

The J gene is TRBJ1-4, the V gene TRBV6-1; maybe TRBD1 (6 bases). CDR3 length: 16 residues. The ends were cut back, 6 bases at V and 12 bases at J, with 26 bases in the middle. The germline V gene has CDR1 MNHNS and CDR2 SASEGT. The CDR3 nucleotides read TGTGCCAGCAGGGAAACCCTTCTGGACAGAAACGGGGAACTGTTTTTT. Residues: CASRETLLDRNGELFF.

The gene calls are TRBV5-1 and TRBJ2-7, with 10 nucleotides matching TRBD2. CDR3 length: 17 amino acids. Germline trimming cut 0 bases from V and 0 bases from J; bases unmatched to any gene: 6. The V gene's germline CDR1 is SGHRS and CDR2 YFSETQ. DNA of the CDR3: TGCGCCAGCAGCTTGGGGCTAGCGGGAGAGACCTCCTACGAGCAGTACTTC. This codes for CASSLGLAGETSYEQYF. The entire variable domain, with the rest obtained from reference TRBV5-1 and TRBJ2-7, is as follows: KAGVTQTPRYLIKTRGQQVTLSCSPISGHRSVSWYQQTPGQGLQFLFEYFSETQRNKGNFPGRFSGRQFSNSRSEMNVSTLELGDSALYLCASSLGLAGETSYEQYFGPGTRLTVT.

The V and J genes are TRBV11-2 and TRBJ1-5, with a possible D match to TRBD1 (6 bases). V dropped 1 base and J dropped 6 bases, with 13 bases sitting between them. The germline V gene has CDR1 SGHAT and CDR2 FQNNGV. The CDR3 length is 15 residues. The CDR3 sequence: CASSLGGGHGQPQHF. The CDR3 DNA reads as TGTGCCAGCAGCTTAGGGGGGGGGCATGGTCAGCCCCAGCATTTT.

V and J are TRBV11-2 and TRBJ2-7; unclear D gene. Germline V lookup: CDR1 SGHAT, CDR2 FQNNGV. Trimming took off 1 base at V and 11 bases at J, with 15 bases between the two ends. The length of the CDR3 is 13 residues. In nucleotides, the CDR3 is TGTGCCAGCAGCTTAGTCCCGGCCCCTGACGAGTACTTC. This translates into CASSLVPAPDEYF.

J is TRBJ1-2 and V is TRBV28; unclear D gene. The length of the CDR3 is 15 residues. Germline V gene lookup returns CDR1 MDHEN and CDR2 SYDVKM. V was shortened by 7 bases and J by 7 bases, with 22 bases between the two germline ends. The CDR3 sequence: CASTNGGREGSGYTF. The CDR3 nucleotides read TGTGCCAGCACGAACGGAGGCAGAGAGGGTAGTGGCTACACCTTC.

The CDR3 region is CASSPIPAYEQYF. For the CDR3, the DNA is TGTGCCAGCTCACCAATCCCGGCCTACGAGCAGTACTTC. J is TRBJ2-7 and V is TRBV18; D gene ambiguous. There are 13 residues in the CDR3. V gave up 2 bases and J gave up 2 bases, with 7 bases separating them. Per germline, CDR1 KGHSH and CDR2 LQKENI.

The chain uses TRBV5-1 and TRBJ2-5, with D hard to call. Per the germline V gene, CDR1 is SGHRS and CDR2 is YFSETQ. CDR3 size: 14 residues. Trimming took off 4 bases at V and 2 bases at J, with 12 bases between the two ends. The CDR3 region is CASSPWVGQETQYF. DNA for the CDR3: TGCGCCAGCAGCCCCTGGGTCGGTCAAGAGACCCAGTACTTC.

V gene TRBV7-9 combines with J gene TRBJ1-1, with a possible D match to TRBD1 (5 bases). Germline values: CDR1 SEHNR, CDR2 FQNEAQ (reference sequence). CDR3 length equals 9 residues. V was clipped by 5 bases and J by 10 bases, with 5 bases between them. The CDR3, as DNA: TGTGCCAGCAGCCAGGGAGCTTTCTTT. The encoded protein is CASSQGAFF.

This chain uses TRBV18 with TRBJ1-4, with TRBD1 as a possible D gene (5 bases). V was cut by 3 bases and J by 4 bases, with 9 bases left in between. The CDR3 is made up of 14 amino acids. CDR1 is KGHSH and CDR2 is LQKENI in the germline V gene. CDR3 sequence reads: CASSPGPINEKLFF. In DNA, the CDR3 is TGTGCCAGCTCACCGGGACCGATTAATGAAAAACTGTTTTTT.

The V call is TRBV18, the J call TRBJ2-7, with a weak D call TRBD1 (6 bases). Trimming took 3 bases from V and 0 from J, leaving 12 bases between them. The germline CDR1 and CDR2 sequences are KGHSH and LQKENI. The CDR3 sequence is 15 residues long. CDR3 amino acids: CASSPTGSASYEQYF. CDR3 sequence (DNA): TGTGCCAGCTCACCCACAGGGTCAGCCTCCTACGAGCAGTACTTC.

The chain couples TRBV28 to TRBJ2-7, with a tentative D call TRBD1 (6 bases). The germline V gene encodes CDR1 MDHEN and CDR2 SYDVKM. Trimming removed 7 bases from V and 6 bases from J, with 10 bases in between. This CDR3 spans 11 amino acids. CDR3 nucleotides: TGTGCCAGCACCGACAGGCTCGAGCAGTACTTC. This encodes CASTDRLEQYF.

This clone appeared once. The chain combines TRBV10-2 with TRBJ2-3, with no clear D. Between the trimmed V and J ends, which lost 6 bases and 4 bases, there was a span of 14 bases. Germline loops: CDR1 WSHSY, CDR2 SAAADI. The CDR3 has 14 amino acids. The CDR3 nucleotides are TGCGCCAGCAGACTTGAGGCAGGCCCAGATACGCAGTATTTT. It translates to CASRLEAGPDTQYF.

V and J are TRBV6-1 and TRBJ2-3; either TRBD1 or TRBD2 may fit D (5 bases each). V was cut by 10 bases and J by 2 bases, with 19 bases left in between. Germline loops: CDR1 MNHNS, CDR2 SASEGT. This CDR3 region has 15 residues. The CDR3 sequence: CATRPQMGVTDTQYF. The CDR3 DNA is TGTGCCACTAGACCGCAGATGGGGGTCACAGATACGCAGTATTTT.

This sequence joins TRBV6-1 and TRBJ2-2, with D possibly matching TRBD1 (6 bases). Trimming stripped 4 bases from V and 4 bases from J, with 13 bases between. The CDR3 length is 15 residues. The V gene's germline CDR1 is MNHNS and CDR2 SASEGT. The CDR3 DNA sequence: TGTGCCAGCAGTGTAGAAGGACAGAGCACCGGGGAGCTGTTTTTT. This gives the protein CASSVEGQSTGELFF.